Presented here are 17 T cell receptor beta chains from one specimen sequenced in a study of T-cell memory formation after mild COVID-19. TCRdb re-called the 5' RACE reads with MiXCR, one entry per CDR3 protein. Of fewer than 400,000 distinct CDR3 sequences in the sample, over 10% were seen once. The specimen sequenced was PBMCs or a T cell subset sorted from them (not recorded which). Source of these receptors: a man in his late teens or twenties who had mild COVID-19 (a few samples of this study predate the infection). Cell type and time point are not known.

Many counts were recorded for this clonotype. This chain uses TRBV7-9 with TRBJ2-2; D call uncertain. The germline gives CDR1 SEHNR, CDR2 FQNEAQ (reference sequence). With 2 bases removed from V and 6 bases from J, the gap between germline ends came to 7 bases. The CDR3 covers 13 residues. DNA of the CDR3: TGTGCCAGCAGCTTATCTAGTTCCGGGGAGCTGTTTTTT. Its translation is CASSLSSSGELFF.

This clonotype was picked up a small number of times. This rearrangement joins TRBV4-3 to TRBJ2-1, with 8 bases identical to TRBD2. Germline V gene lookup returns CDR1 LGHNA and CDR2 YSLEER. The length of the CDR3 is 16 residues. V lost 4 bases, J lost 2 bases, and 7 bases stayed unmatched. The CDR3, as DNA: TGCGCCAGCAGCCCCGACACCGGGGGGGCCTACAATGAGCAGTTCTTC. It encodes CASSPDTGGAYNEQFF.

At least ten counts were recorded for this clonotype. V and J are TRBV20-1 and TRBJ2-7, with TRBD1 matching over 8 bases. Germline V gene sequence: CDR1 DFQATT, CDR2 SNEGSKA (reference sequence). The V gene end was trimmed by 2 bases and the J gene end by 3 bases; junction bases not matched to a gene: 6. The CDR3 sequence is 14 residues long. CDR3 in amino acids: CSARPPDRDYEQYV. In DNA, the CDR3 is TGCAGTGCTAGACCACCGGACAGGGACTACGAGCAGTACGTC.

This clonotype was found a few times. The V gene is TRBV7-9, the J gene TRBJ2-5; a possible D gene is TRBD2 (5 bases). The CDR3 is 17 residues long. V was pared by 2 bases and J by 1 base, with 17 bases between. Germline lookup yields CDR1 SEHNR and CDR2 FQNEAQ (reference sequence). The CDR3 here is CASSLSLASSPQETQYF. CDR3 in DNA: TGTGCCAGCAGCTTAAGTTTAGCGTCCAGTCCCCAAGAGACCCAGTACTTC.

The chain carries TRBV6-5 and TRBJ2-7; maybe TRBD1 (6 bases). V lost 4 bases and J lost 5, with 15 bases in between. The CDR3 contains 14 residues. Germline V gives CDR1 MNHEY, CDR2 SVGAGI. The CDR3 bases are TGTGCCAGCAGTTTCCACAGGGAGTCAAACGAGCAGTACTTC. Its protein product is CASSFHRESNEQYF.

This clonotype has a count of ten or more. The gene calls are TRBV5-1 and TRBJ1-1; D is ambiguous. CDR1 is SGHRS, CDR2 YFSETQ, per germline. This CDR3 contains 16 residues. V lost 3 bases and J 1 base, leaving 16 bases between the germline ends. The CDR3 is CASSSEVQTTNTEAFF. CDR3 coding DNA: TGCGCCAGCAGCTCCGAAGTACAGACCACGAACACTGAAGCTTTCTTT.

The chain is built from TRBV7-2 and TRBJ1-6; D gene unclear. Germline-derived CDR1 and CDR2 are SGHTA and FQGNSA. Trimming took 5 bases from V and 10 from J, leaving 15 bases between them. This CDR3 region has 14 residues. CDR3 amino acids: CASSTDVGGSPLHF. CDR3 bases: TGTGCCAGCAGCACGGACGTGGGCGGCTCACCCCTCCACTTT.

In this sample, this clonotype turned up once. The rearrangement joins TRBV7-8 to TRBJ2-5; 8 positions agree with TRBD2. Per the germline V gene, CDR1 is SGHVS and CDR2 is FQNEAQ. The CDR3 contains 16 residues. J lost 5 bases, V lost 5 bases, and 13 bases had no gene match. CDR3 coding DNA: TGTGCCAGCAGCCACGGGGGAGCGGGGGTAGGGGAGACCCAGTACTTC. Protein product: CASSHGGAGVGETQYF.

The chain has TRBV7-2 and TRBJ2-2; TRBD2 might be the D (6 bases). Germline lookup yields CDR1 SGHTA and CDR2 FQGNSA. This CDR3 contains 16 residues. With 1 base removed from V and 6 bases from J, the gap between germline ends came to 15 bases. The CDR3 sequence is CASSLGDAGWAGELFF. CDR3 in DNA: TGTGCCAGCAGCTTAGGTGATGCGGGATGGGCCGGGGAGCTGTTTTTT. The full variable domain, rest sourced from reference TRBV7-2 and TRBJ2-2, is GAGVSQSPSNKVTEKGKDVELRCDPISGHTALYWYRQSLGQGLEFLIYFQGNSAPDKSGLPSDRFSAERTGGSVSTLTIQRTQQEDSAVYLCASSLGDAGWAGELFFGEGSRLTVL.

This clonotype was counted between two and nine times. Compared with germline, one end of the junction differs, possibly owing to a read error. The chain combines TRBV7-2 with TRBJ1-4, with D unclear. Germline lookup yields CDR1 SGHTA and CDR2 FQGNSA. This CDR3 is 14 amino acids long. This CDR3 is CSSSLYGTNEKLFF. In DNA, the CDR3 is TGTTCCAGCAGCCTATACGGAACTAATGAAAAACTGTTTTTT.

J is TRBJ2-5 and V is TRBV9; TRBD2 matches at 14 bases. V gave up 3 bases and J gave up 4 bases; unmatched junction bases: 5. Per the germline V gene, CDR1 is SGDLS and CDR2 is YYNGEE. The CDR3 length is 16 residues. The CDR3, as DNA: TGTGCCAGCAGCGGCGGACTAGCGGGGGGCGGAGAGACCCAGTACTTC. Protein: CASSGGLAGGGETQYF.

The CDR3 nucleotides are TGTGCCAGCAGTGACCCCGCCAGGGGCTTATCCTACGAGCAGTACGTC. Amino acids: CASSDPARGLSYEQYV. The rearrangement joins TRBV6-6 to TRBJ2-7; perhaps TRBD1 as D (6 bases). This CDR3 has 16 residues. Germline V lookup: CDR1 MNHNY, CDR2 SVGAGI (reference sequence). V lost 5 bases, J lost 1 base, and 18 bases lay in between.

This clonotype was observed a handful of times. This sequence joins TRBV4-1 and TRBJ2-7; D possibly matches TRBD1 or TRBD2 (6 bases each). Germline loops: CDR1 MGHRA, CDR2 YSYEKL. Trimming pared 1 base from V and 0 bases from J, leaving 10 bases between. The CDR3 runs to 15 residues. This CDR3 reads CASSQAGALSYEQYF. CDR3 in DNA: TGCGCCAGCAGCCAAGCGGGGGCACTCTCCTACGAGCAGTACTTC.

This clonotype was seen at least ten times. The chain carries TRBV5-6 and TRBJ2-1; 7 positions agree with TRBD1. The CDR3 consists of 17 residues. Germline trimming cut 6 bases from V and 6 bases from J; bases unmatched to any gene: 18. The germline gives CDR1 SGHDT, CDR2 YYEEEE. The CDR3 DNA is TGTGCCAGCACTGTAGTGAGGGGACAGACCCCGAGCAATGAGCAGTTCTTC. It is translated as CASTVVRGQTPSNEQFF.

V usage is TRBV7-3 and J usage is TRBJ2-7; TRBD2 agrees at 7 bases. The CDR3 contains 13 residues. Losses at the gene ends were 5 bases for V and 6 bases for J; bases not matched to a gene: 7. Germline CDR1 and CDR2: SGHTA and FQGTGA. The DNA of the CDR3 is TGTGCCAGCAGCCCAGCAGCGGGGTCCGAGCAGTACTTC. Encoded protein: CASSPAAGSEQYF.

This clonotype appeared once. This chain uses TRBV14 with TRBJ1-3, with D unresolved. The germline V and J ends were trimmed by 1 base and 4 bases, with 11 bases remaining between them. From germline, CDR1 is SGHDN and CDR2 FVKESK. The CDR3 contains 15 residues. DNA of the CDR3: TGTGCCAGCAGCCAAGCGTACGGAGCCGGAAACACCATATATTTT. This translates into CASSQAYGAGNTIYF. Based on the CDR3 plus reference TRBV14 and TRBJ1-3, the full variable domain is EAGVTQFPSHSVIEKGQTVTLRCDPISGHDNLYWYRRVMGKEIKFLLHFVKESKQDESGMPNNRFLAERTGGTYSTLKVQPAELEDSGVYFCASSQAYGAGNTIYFGEGSWLTVV.

This chain links TRBV5-1 with TRBJ2-2, with TRBD2 identical over 7 bases. Germline-derived CDR1 and CDR2 are SGHRS and YFSETQ. Germline trimming cut 3 bases from V and 3 bases from J; bases unmatched to any gene: 2. The CDR3 length is 14 residues. This chain's CDR3 is CASSSGLYTGELFF. CDR3 DNA: TGCGCCAGCAGCTCGGGACTATACACCGGGGAGCTGTTTTTT.